This passage covers 32 T cell receptor beta chains from one sample sequenced in a study of shared T cell receptors in the human thymus. Assay used: immunoSEQ multiplex PCR; TCRdb lists only in-frame clones, some missing. The profile covers 720,000 or so clones, with around 85% appearing a single time and more than 0.01% taken by the ten largest. The same specimen was also included in a second study, on human thymus T cells.

Sequenced material: thymocytes. These receptors were taken from a girl younger than two with a congenital heart defect.

This chain links TRBV4-3 with TRBJ1-2; D is possibly TRBD1 (5 bases). The germline V and J ends were trimmed by 0 bases and 7 bases, with 15 bases remaining between them. Germline assignment: CDR1 LGHNA and CDR2 YSLEER. The CDR3 contains 15 residues. The CDR3: CASSQDMGGPFGYTF. In DNA, the CDR3 is TGCGCCAGCAGCCAAGATATGGGGGGTCCCTTTGGCTACACCTTC.

The V gene is TRBV6-1, the J gene TRBJ1-1; D unclear. The CDR3 is 14 amino acids. CDR1 and CDR2 from the germline V gene are MNHNS and SASEGT. V was trimmed by 2 bases and J by 2 bases, leaving 9 bases between them. CDR3 coding DNA: TGTGCCAGCAGTGAACCCGGGGTTAACACTGAAGCTTTCTTT. It yields the protein CASSEPGVNTEAFF.

This chain uses TRBV6-5 with TRBJ1-4; D is perhaps TRBD1 (5 bases). Germline V gives CDR1 MNHEY, CDR2 SVGAGI. The V end lost 9 bases, the J end lost 0 bases, and 14 bases lay between the germline ends. The CDR3 loop spans 15 amino acids. CDR3 in amino acids: CASAGVGATNEKLFF. The DNA for the CDR3 is TGTGCCAGTGCGGGGGTGGGGGCAACTAATGAAAAACTGTTTTTT.

The chain joins TRBV6-1 to TRBJ2-2; 8 bases agree with TRBD1. Trimming removed 7 bases from V and 7 bases from J; junction bases left unmatched: 8. CDR3 length: 14 residues. CDR1 is MNHNS and CDR2 is SASEGT in the germline V gene. CDR3 region: CASNASGGNGELFF. CDR3 sequence (DNA): TGTGCCAGCAATGCTTCAGGGGGCAACGGGGAGCTGTTTTTT.

The chain has TRBV7-9 and TRBJ2-4; 7 nucleotides line up with TRBD2. CDR3 length: 14 residues. Losses at the gene ends were 3 bases for V and 7 bases for J; bases not matched to a gene: 6. Germline assignment: CDR1 SEHNR and CDR2 FQNEAQ (reference sequence). The CDR3 sequence is CASSLETSLNIQYF. CDR3 DNA sequence: TGTGCCAGCAGCTTGGAGACTAGCCTCAACATTCAGTACTTC.

V is TRBV20-1 and J is TRBJ1-4, with 8 bases aligning to TRBD1. Per the germline V gene, CDR1 is DFQATT and CDR2 is SNEGSKA (reference sequence). The CDR3 loop spans 10 amino acids. Losses at the gene ends were 6 bases for V and 16 bases for J; bases not matched to a gene: 7. CDR3 bases: TGCAGTGCGACCCGGACAGGGCCGTTTTTT. Its protein is CSATRTGPFF.

This sequence joins TRBV27 and TRBJ2-7; TRBD2 might be the D (7 bases). Per the germline V gene, CDR1 is MNHEY and CDR2 is SMNVEV (reference sequence). The CDR3 is 17 amino acids. The germline V and J ends were trimmed by 3 bases and 2 bases, with 20 bases remaining between them. CDR3 sequence (DNA): TGTGCCAGCAGTTTTCATGGTCTTTCCGGGGGGCCCTACGAGCAGTACTTC. It specifies CASSFHGLSGGPYEQYF.

The chain uses TRBV5-8 and TRBJ1-1; tentatively, D is TRBD1 (5 bases). The CDR3 totals 18 residues. Trimming left V 2 bases short and J 4 bases short, with 24 bases between. Germline V gene data show CDR1 as SGHTS and CDR2 as YDEGEE. This CDR3 is CASSFYPFDHRGITEAFF. The CDR3 region has the DNA TGTGCCAGCAGCTTTTATCCTTTTGACCACCGGGGGATCACTGAAGCTTTCTTT.

This clone has only one observation. This chain joins TRBV5-1 and TRBJ1-2; 8 positions match TRBD1. The V segment lost 4 bases and the J segment 0 bases; nucleotides outside the gene matches: 8. Germline V gene data show CDR1 as SGHRS and CDR2 as YFSETQ. The CDR3 spans 16 residues. Here the CDR3 reads CASSRTGRLSNYGYTF. Written as DNA, the CDR3 is TGCGCCAGCAGCCGGACAGGGAGGCTTTCTAACTATGGCTACACCTTC.

This clone came up a few times. This sequence joins TRBV10-1 and TRBJ2-1, with D perhaps matching TRBD2 (5 bases). There are 14 residues in the CDR3. Germline V gene lookup returns CDR1 WNHNN and CDR2 SYGVQD (reference sequence). V lost 0 bases and J lost 8, with 11 bases in between. CDR3 loop: CASSESAGSDEQFF. CDR3 nucleotides: TGCGCCAGCAGTGAGTCGGCGGGTTCGGATGAGCAGTTCTTC.

The V gene is TRBV27, the J gene TRBJ2-7; 9 bases match TRBD1. CDR3 length: 15 amino acids. Germline lookup yields CDR1 MNHEY and CDR2 SMNVEV (reference sequence). Trimming took 0 bases from V and 2 from J; bases not matched to a gene: 2. The CDR3 region has the DNA TGTGCCAGCAGTTTATCGGGACAGGGCCCCTACGAGCAGTACTTC. It is translated as CASSLSGQGPYEQYF.

The V gene is TRBV14, the J gene TRBJ2-7; D is ambiguous. The V and J ends lost 4 bases and 6 bases respectively, with 7 bases between them. Germline V gives CDR1 SGHDN, CDR2 FVKESK. The CDR3 consists of 11 residues. The CDR3 loop is CASSRLREQYF. In DNA, the CDR3 is TGTGCCAGCAGCCGGTTGCGCGAGCAGTACTTC.

J is TRBJ1-1 and V is TRBV9; the D is unclear. The V gene lost 6 bases and the J gene lost 0 bases, with 15 bases spanning the gap. Germline lookup yields CDR1 SGDLS and CDR2 YYNGEE. The CDR3 loop spans 15 amino acids. CDR3 sequence (DNA): TGTGCCAGCACCACCCTCGGGTGGATGAACACTGAAGCTTTCTTT. This translates into CASTTLGWMNTEAFF.

The V gene is TRBV18, the J gene TRBJ2-5, with D possibly TRBD2 on 5 matching bases. Per the germline V gene, CDR1 is KGHSH and CDR2 is LQKENI. The CDR3 contains 16 residues. V shed 0 bases and J shed 9 bases, with 20 bases lying between them. The CDR3 spells CASSPPLALPGSPQYF. CDR3 DNA sequence: TGTGCCAGCTCACCACCTTTGGCTCTCCCGGGGTCGCCCCAGTACTTC.

The chain employs TRBV27 and TRBJ2-2; a possible D gene is TRBD1 (5 bases). CDR3 size: 14 residues. Trimming cost V 0 bases and J 6 bases, with 8 bases left between them. CDR1 and CDR2 from the germline V gene are MNHEY and SMNVEV (reference sequence). CDR3 amino acids: CASSLSKGSGELFF. CDR3 coding DNA: TGTGCCAGCAGTTTATCGAAGGGGTCCGGGGAGCTGTTTTTT.

The chain combines TRBV10-1 with TRBJ2-3; 9 nucleotides line up with TRBD1. This CDR3 contains 17 residues. Germline lookup yields CDR1 WNHNN and CDR2 SYGVQD (reference sequence). Trimming removed 6 bases from V and 0 bases from J; junction bases left unmatched: 10. The CDR3 sequence: CASSENTGTGSTDTQYF. The CDR3 DNA reads TGCGCCAGCAGCGAGAACACCGGGACAGGGAGCACAGATACGCAGTATTTT.

The chain uses TRBV7-2 and TRBJ1-6; TRBD1 might be the D (6 bases). The CDR3 runs to 12 residues. CDR1 SGHTA and CDR2 FQGNSA come from the germline V gene. Trimming shortened V by 3 bases and J by 9 bases, and 6 bases separated the two germline ends. The CDR3 coding sequence is TGTGCCAGCAGCTTGGGGGCTTCACCCCTCCACTTT. This translates into CASSLGASPLHF.

In DNA form, the CDR3 reads TGTGCCAGCTCACCCAGTCAGCGGGGGGGCTACCTCCACTACGAGCAGTACTTC. It codes for CASSPSQRGGYLHYEQYF. V gene TRBV18 combines with J gene TRBJ2-7; 10 positions agree with TRBD2. V shed 3 bases, J shed 3 bases, and the junction held 14 bases outside the gene matches. The CDR3 is 18 amino acids. The germline V gene has CDR1 KGHSH and CDR2 LQKENI.

The chain combines TRBV15 with TRBJ1-4, with a possible D match to TRBD1 (5 bases). V was trimmed by 0 bases and J by 1 base, leaving 9 bases between them. Germline V gene sequence: CDR1 LNHNV, CDR2 YYDKDF (reference sequence). CDR3 length: 16 residues. The CDR3 coding sequence is TGTGCCACCAGCAGAGACGTGGGGGGAACTAATGAAAAACTGTTTTTT. The encoded protein is CATSRDVGGTNEKLFF.

This chain uses TRBV29-1 with TRBJ1-1; D is perhaps TRBD1 (6 bases). The germline V gene encodes CDR1 SQVTM and CDR2 ANQGSEA. The CDR3 totals 14 residues. The V end lost 0 bases, the J end lost 4 bases, and 12 bases lay between the germline ends. CDR3 loop: CSVEDFIRGTEAFF. CDR3 DNA: TGCAGCGTTGAAGATTTTATCAGGGGCACTGAAGCTTTCTTT.

This chain uses TRBV28 with TRBJ2-7; 7 positions match TRBD1. This CDR3 spans 17 amino acids. Germline assignment: CDR1 MDHEN and CDR2 SYDVKM. V trimming: 3 bases; J trimming: 3 bases; junction bases outside the gene matches: 14. The CDR3 reads CASSFRPQHRGYYEQYF. For the CDR3, the DNA is TGTGCCAGCAGTTTTCGGCCCCAACACAGGGGCTACTACGAGCAGTACTTC.

The chain employs TRBV15 and TRBJ2-5; 8 bases are a match to TRBD1. This CDR3 contains 19 residues. In germline, CDR1 is LNHNV, CDR2 YYDKDF (reference sequence). Trimming cost V 1 base and J 5 bases; bases outside gene matches: 18. The CDR3 loop is CATSRALIRTGNPAETQYF. The CDR3 DNA sequence: TGTGCCACCAGCAGAGCACTAATAAGGACAGGGAATCCGGCCGAGACCCAGTACTTC. The variable domain in full, completed from reference TRBV15 and TRBJ2-5, reads DAMVIQNPRYQVTQFGKPVTLSCSQTLNHNVMYWYQQKSSQAPKLLFHYYDKDFNNEADTPDNFQSRRPNTSFCFLDIRSPGLGDTAMYLCATSRALIRTGNPAETQYFGPGTRLLVL.

This sequence joins TRBV25-1 and TRBJ1-6; no clear D. The V gene lost 4 bases and the J gene lost 0 bases, with 13 bases spanning the gap. CDR3 length: 17 residues. Germline V gene data show CDR1 as MGHDK and CDR2 as SYGVNS. The CDR3 loop reads CASSGGFPSSYNSPLHF. CDR3 bases: TGTGCCAGCAGTGGAGGGTTTCCTAGCTCCTATAATTCACCCCTCCACTTT.

This clone was detected once. V gene TRBV9 combines with J gene TRBJ2-2, with TRBD2 identical over 9 bases. V trimming: 0 bases; J trimming: 6 bases; junction bases outside the gene matches: 6. The CDR3 has 16 amino acids. Per the germline V gene, CDR1 is SGDLS and CDR2 is YYNGEE. The CDR3 reads CASSVVGLAVPGELFF. The CDR3 nucleotides read TGTGCCAGCAGCGTAGTGGGACTAGCCGTTCCCGGGGAGCTGTTTTTT.

V and J are TRBV28 and TRBJ1-2; 9 bases match TRBD1. The germline V gene has CDR1 MDHEN and CDR2 SYDVKM. This CDR3 comprises 15 residues. Germline trimming cut 2 bases from V and 2 bases from J; bases unmatched to any gene: 3. CDR3 sequence: CASSLPTGGNYGYTF. In DNA, the CDR3 is TGTGCCAGCAGTTTACCGACAGGGGGGAACTATGGCTACACCTTC.

The V and J genes are TRBV27 and TRBJ1-6, with no clear D. Trimming took 1 base from V and 4 from J, leaving 20 bases between them. The CDR3 runs 19 residues. Germline CDR1 reads MNHEY; CDR2 reads SMNVEV (reference sequence). CDR3 coding DNA: TGTGCCAGCAGTTTATTATCCCCTACGGCGGGGTTGTATAATTCACCCCTCCACTTT. As protein: CASSLLSPTAGLYNSPLHF.

The chain carries TRBV12-5 and TRBJ2-5; a weak D match, TRBD2 (5 bases). Germline CDR1 is LGHNT and CDR2 is FRNRAP. The CDR3 runs to 19 residues. Trimming shortened V by 8 bases and J by 5 bases, and 33 bases separated the two germline ends. CDR3 in DNA: TGTGCTAGTTCTCTAGGATTCCAACTCCCAGGACCGAGGGAGGAGACCCAGTACTTC. Translation: CASSLGFQLPGPREETQYF.

V and J are TRBV18 and TRBJ1-5; D is perhaps TRBD1 (6 bases). The V gene's germline CDR1 is KGHSH and CDR2 LQKENI. V gave up 2 bases and J gave up 6 bases, with 14 bases separating them. CDR3 length equals 15 residues. CDR3 sequence reads: CASSPSTGITQPQHF. CDR3 nucleotides: TGTGCCAGCTCACCATCCACAGGGATTACTCAGCCCCAGCATTTT.

This rearrangement joins TRBV19 to TRBJ2-7; TRBD1 matches 9 bases. The germline V gene has CDR1 LNHDA and CDR2 SQIVND (reference sequence). This CDR3 is 17 amino acids long. V lost 5 bases and J lost 7; bases outside the gene matches: 18. The CDR3 bases are TGTGCCAGTAGTCTCCACTCACCGGGACAGGGACAAGGGGAGCAGTACTTC. It yields the protein CASSLHSPGQGQGEQYF.

The rearrangement links TRBV28 to TRBJ2-3, with D possibly matching TRBD1 (6 bases). Germline assignment: CDR1 MDHEN and CDR2 SYDVKM. The CDR3 covers 16 residues. V shed 2 bases and J shed 5 bases, with 17 bases lying between them. The CDR3 DNA sequence: TGTGCCAGCAGTTTAGGCAGGGGTTCTACTGGAGATACGCAGTATTTT. This codes for CASSLGRGSTGDTQYF.

The chain couples TRBV5-1 to TRBJ1-6; 9 bases agree with TRBD1. Germline loops: CDR1 SGHRS, CDR2 YFSETQ. Trimming took 4 bases from V and 2 from J; bases not matched to a gene: 7. This CDR3 is 17 amino acids long. This CDR3 is CASSPGQGWPYNSPLHF. The CDR3 DNA reads as TGCGCCAGCAGCCCGGGACAGGGTTGGCCCTATAATTCACCCCTCCACTTT.

The chain recombines TRBV6-1 with TRBJ1-6, with D uncertain. This CDR3 has 17 residues. With 2 bases removed from V and 9 bases from J, the gap between germline ends came to 20 bases. Per the germline V gene, CDR1 is MNHNS and CDR2 is SASEGT. Here the CDR3 DNA reads TGTGCCAGCAGTGAATCAATGTCAGACGAGGAAGGTTCACCCCTCCACTTT. This sequence encodes CASSESMSDEEGSPLHF.